A selection of T cell receptor beta chains follows, all from one sample in a study of blood T cell repertoires in COVID-19. Sequenced by immunoSEQ multiplex PCR; TCRdb stores in-frame clones only, minus some. The table shows about 100,000 clones, with approximately 86% occurring only once. Source material: peripheral blood. All receptors come from a woman in her forties or fifties with COVID-19, enrolled during active disease. Both conserved end residues are trimmed from each CDR3. The D gene is left open where the match is weak.

j_call d_call v_call cdr3_aa
TRBJ2-1 TRBD2 TRBV5-4 ASSIPSGGPYNEQF
TRBJ2-2 . TRBV2 ASNNNLNTGELF
TRBJ2-5 TRBD2 TRBV3-1/TRBV3-2 ASSLASGGLKY
TRBJ1-3 TRBD1 TRBV6-1 ASSERPGGVNTIY
TRBJ1-6 TRBD1 TRBV30 AWSLPQGIYNSPLH
TRBJ1-2 TRBD1 TRBV7-9 ASSPPGGGLYGYT
TRBJ2-3 TRBD2 TRBV28 ASRQAGGTDTQY
TRBJ1-1 . TRBV4-3 ASSMGGLETNTEAF
TRBJ1-1 . TRBV10-2 ASIQGIGTEAF
TRBJ1-1 . TRBV3-1/TRBV3-2 ASSQGRLSAF
TRBJ2-2 . TRBV6-5 ASTRWLGTGELF
TRBJ1-5 TRBD1 TRBV6-2/TRBV6-3 ASRPRWQGVSNQPQH
TRBJ2-7 . TRBV5-1 ASSLVAGTYEQY
TRBJ1-2 . TRBV5-1 ASSLADSRGGYT
TRBJ2-3 TRBD2 TRBV5-4 ASSPPRSGADTQY
TRBJ2-5 . TRBV3-1/TRBV3-2 ASSPRGVAANQETQY
TRBJ2-5 TRBD1 TRBV7-3 ASSPTGVQETQY
TRBJ1-1 . TRBV18 ASSLTGTRNTEAF
TRBJ2-2 TRBD1 TRBV4-3 ASSQTDRVAGELF
TRBJ2-7 . TRBV20-1 SARSYYEQY
TRBJ2-5 . TRBV5-1 ASSLVAFQETQY
TRBJ1-2 TRBD1 TRBV5-6 ASSSPGTGNYGYT
TRBJ1-2 . TRBV30 AWSVLRTADGYT
TRBJ1-1 TRBD1 TRBV6-5 ASRPGQGANTEAF
TRBJ1-5 TRBD1 TRBV6-5 ASSYDRGGNQPQH
TRBJ2-1 . TRBV5-1 ASSLTSDEQF
TRBJ2-3 TRBD1 TRBV6-6 ASSYSGTGADTQY
TRBJ2-5 TRBD1 TRBV19 ASNRGRTETQY
TRBJ2-7 . TRBV27 ASNQQGSYEQY
TRBJ1-1 TRBD1 TRBV18 ASSRQGGTEAF
TRBJ2-7 . TRBV19 ASPPRGERGSSYEQY
TRBJ2-7 TRBD1 TRBV6-1 ASSDRTGPYEQY
TRBJ2-7 . TRBV5-1 ASSRTPWEQY
TRBJ2-1 . TRBV7-3 ASSDLTGNGDEQF
TRBJ2-3 TRBD2 TRBV4-2 ASSQTAGGPSDTQY
TRBJ2-5 TRBD1 TRBV6-2/TRBV6-3 ASSSRQGNQETQY
TRBJ1-5 . TRBV19 ASSPRDKANQPQH
TRBJ1-2 . TRBV28 ASSLPRDYGYT
TRBJ2-5 . TRBV2 ASSSLARETQY
TRBJ2-3 . TRBV6-4 ASSDETAGANTQY
TRBJ1-2 TRBD1 TRBV4-1 ASSQPRQGLNYGYT
TRBJ1-2 . TRBV19 ASSIVSGSGYT
TRBJ1-2 TRBD1 TRBV29-1 SVEIGQVYNYGYT
TRBJ1-2 . TRBV30 AWSGYGYT
TRBJ2-5 TRBD2 TRBV11-2 ASSLRSGLAGLETQY
TRBJ1-2 TRBD1 TRBV6-5 ASSSYRGLGYT
TRBJ2-1 TRBD1 TRBV28 ASSLRDRYNEQF
TRBJ2-5 . TRBV7-2 ASSSGQQETQY
TRBJ2-1 TRBD2 TRBV2 ASIRAALAGRNNEQF
TRBJ1-2 TRBD1 TRBV28 ASSFGQGARGYT
TRBJ2-6 . TRBV25-1 ASSLIGGSGANVLT
TRBJ2-7 TRBD1 TRBV10-1 ASSEGTGYYEQY
TRBJ1-3 TRBD1 TRBV28 ASTIPGQGTGNTIY
TRBJ1-5 . TRBV3-1/TRBV3-2 ASSQTGNNQPQH
TRBJ2-1 TRBD2 TRBV10-3 AIRGTSVGDEQF
TRBJ2-5 . TRBV2 ASYPPVGLMETQY
TRBJ2-3 . TRBV9 ASSPLFSTDTQY
TRBJ2-7 TRBD2 TRBV6-5 ASSRGDQQY
TRBJ1-5 . TRBV18 ASSPPMRSNQPQH
TRBJ2-1 TRBD2 TRBV11-2 ASSLLSGGARQF